This paragraph covers one TCR beta chain sequence. The antigen is undetermined. Data came from immunoSEQ multiplex PCR; TCRdb stores just in-frame clones and leaves some out. The sample lists tens of thousands of clones, about 81% occurring once. This sample is part of a study of PD-L1 blockade in urothelial cancer. On the study more broadly: Patients began atezolizumab, 1,200 mg intravenously every 3 weeks, in about 2014. Counts from blood samples showed a median of roughly 130,000 T cells.

The V end was cut by 10 bases, the J end by 2 bases, with 12 bases between. This CDR3 contains 13 residues. Germline V CDR1 and CDR2: LNHDA, SQIVND (reference sequence). This sample's time point: pretreatment peripheral blood. Locally advanced or metastatic urothelial carcinoma affected all patients. Findings and caveats of the study: Below-median pretreatment blood TCR clonality predicted better survival.

The J gene is TRBJ1-3, the V gene TRBV19; D is ambiguous. The clonotype originates from a man aged 45 to 65 with urothelial cancer. The specimen was PBMCs, collected around atezolizumab (anti-PD-L1) treatment. The CDR3 sequence: CATTPRAGNTIYF. The CDR3 DNA sequence: TGTGCCACTACCCCGAGGGCTGGAAACACCATATATTTT. Complete variable domain (other parts from reference TRBV19 and TRBJ1-3): DGGITQSPKYLFRKEGQNVTLSCEQNLNHDAMYWYRQDPGQGLRLIYYSQIVNDFQKGDIAEGYSVSREKKESFPLTVTSAQKNPTAFYLCATTPRAGNTIYFGEGSWLTVV.